Each of the 32 T cell receptor beta chains below was sequenced from the same sample in a study of early T cells in non-severe SARS-CoV-2 infection. A single record per CDR3 protein comes from TCRdb applying MiXCR to the 5' RACE reads. Among tens of thousands of distinct CDR3 sequences listed, more than 9% were seen once. The sequencing sample was made of whole blood. Every receptor here comes from an adult who was a healthcare worker with PCR-confirmed SARS-CoV-2 infection or an uninfected control (not recorded which).

This clonotype was detected ten times or more. CDR3 coding DNA: TGTGCCAGTAGTATGCATGCCTCAAGCGGGGAGACCCAGTACTTC. Translation gives CASSMHASSGETQYF. The gene calls are TRBV19 and TRBJ2-5, with D perhaps TRBD2 (6 bases). V was shortened by 3 bases and J by 5 bases, with 16 bases between the two germline ends. In germline, CDR1 is LNHDA, CDR2 SQIVND (reference sequence). CDR3 length: 15 amino acids.

This clonotype has at least ten counts. The V gene is TRBV27, the J gene TRBJ2-3; either TRBD1 or TRBD2 may fit D (5 bases each). The V end was cut by 5 bases, the J end by 0 bases, with 18 bases between. Germline loops: CDR1 MNHEY, CDR2 SMNVEV (reference sequence). This CDR3 comprises 17 residues. CDR3 nucleotides: TGTGCCAGCAGTCCCAGGGACGGAAGAACTAGCACAGATACGCAGTATTTT. Encoded protein: CASSPRDGRTSTDTQYF.

The sample holds many counts of this clonotype. The chain uses TRBV4-2 and TRBJ2-1, with TRBD1 identical over 7 bases. The length of the CDR3 is 23 residues. The V segment lost 1 base and the J segment 7 bases; nucleotides outside the gene matches: 31. Per the germline V gene, CDR1 is LGHNA and CDR2 is YNFKEQ. CDR3 region: CASSQALQGLRPGTSDGWNEQFF. CDR3 bases: TGTGCCAGCAGCCAAGCGCTACAGGGGCTACGGCCGGGAACCAGCGATGGATGGAATGAGCAGTTCTTC.

The table lists this clonotype with many counts. This rearrangement joins TRBV10-3 to TRBJ2-3; tentatively, D is TRBD2 (6 bases). Germline lookup yields CDR1 ENHRY and CDR2 SYGVKD. The V and J ends lost 7 bases and 2 bases respectively, with 10 bases between them. The CDR3 is made up of 13 amino acids. The CDR3 reads CAINGGTTDTQYF. The CDR3 bases are TGTGCCATCAACGGCGGGACCACAGATACGCAGTATTTT.

This clonotype was detected many times. The chain joins TRBV7-3 to TRBJ1-2; D unresolved. V was clipped by 5 bases and J by 0 bases, with 13 bases between them. Germline V gives CDR1 SGHTA, CDR2 FQGTGA. CDR3 size: 15 residues. CDR3 nucleotides: TGTGCCAGCAGCCTCGCCGACTTAGCTAACTATGGCTACACCTTC. It codes for CASSLADLANYGYTF.

This clonotype was detected many times. The gene calls are TRBV12-3 or TRBV12-4 and TRBJ2-7; TRBD1 might be the D (6 bases). Trimming left V 5 bases short and J 3 bases short, with 14 bases between. This CDR3 contains 14 residues. DNA of the CDR3: TGTGCCAGCAGTCTCGGACAGAACAGCTACGAGCAGTACTTC. It yields the protein CASSLGQNSYEQYF.

This clonotype has ten or more counts. The rearrangement uses TRBV20-1 and TRBJ2-1; D is uncertain. With 0 bases removed from V and 10 bases from J, the gap between germline ends came to 7 bases. The CDR3 has 11 residues. CDR1 is DFQATT, CDR2 SNEGSKA, per germline (reference sequence). The CDR3 is CSARDRLEQFF. CDR3 nucleotide sequence: TGCAGTGCTAGAGATCGGCTGGAGCAGTTCTTC.

This clonotype was seen repeatedly, ten times or more. The rearrangement joins TRBV7-8 to TRBJ2-3; TRBD2 matches 9 bases. Germline V gene lookup returns CDR1 SGHVS and CDR2 FQNEAQ. V shed 5 bases, J shed 2 bases, and the junction held 5 bases outside the gene matches. This CDR3 is built from 15 residues. CDR3: CASSRLAVITDTQYF. For the CDR3, the DNA is TGTGCCAGCAGCAGACTAGCGGTGATCACAGATACGCAGTATTTT.

This clonotype occurred many times. The rearrangement uses TRBV5-5 and TRBJ1-1; TRBD1 agrees at 8 bases. The CDR3 runs 13 residues. Per the germline V gene, CDR1 is SGHKS and CDR2 is YYEKEE (reference sequence). Germline trimming cut 2 bases from V and 6 bases from J; bases unmatched to any gene: 3. CDR3 nucleotides: TGTGCCAGCAGCTTCGACAGGGGAGCTGAAGCTTTCTTT. Protein: CASSFDRGAEAFF.

This chain links TRBV12-3 or TRBV12-4 with TRBJ2-1; 7 bases line up with TRBD1. The ends lost 5 bases at V and 9 bases at J; junction bases unmatched: 16. The CDR3 has 16 residues. The DNA for the CDR3 is TGTGCCAGCAGTACCCAGACAGGGTTTACGTTTAGTGAGCAGTTCTTC. Translating it yields CASSTQTGFTFSEQFF.

This clonotype was seen at least ten times. The J gene is TRBJ2-2, the V gene TRBV7-9, with D perhaps being TRBD1 or TRBD2 (5 bases each). The germline V and J ends were trimmed by 4 bases and 3 bases, with 15 bases remaining between them. CDR3 length: 16 amino acids. In germline, CDR1 is SEHNR, CDR2 FQNEAQ (reference sequence). DNA of the CDR3: TGTGCCAGCAGCTCCACCGCAGGGAGAGACACCGGGGAGCTGTTTTTT. Translation: CASSSTAGRDTGELFF.

The genes are TRBV5-1 and TRBJ2-5; D gene unclear. With 3 bases removed from V and 2 bases from J, the gap between germline ends came to 8 bases. The V gene's germline CDR1 is SGHRS and CDR2 YFSETQ. This CDR3 has 13 amino acids. The CDR3 bases are TGCGCCAGCAGCTCACGAGTACAAGAGACCCAGTACTTC. Its translation is CASSSRVQETQYF. Filled out from reference TRBV5-1 and TRBJ2-5, the complete variable domain reads KAGVTQTPRYLIKTRGQQVTLSCSPISGHRSVSWYQQTPGQGLQFLFEYFSETQRNKGNFPGRFSGRQFSNSRSEMNVSTLELGDSALYLCASSSRVQETQYFGPGTRLLVL.

The rearrangement links TRBV18 to TRBJ2-1, with a tentative D call TRBD1 (6 bases). This CDR3 spans 16 amino acids. V was trimmed by 6 bases and J by 7 bases, leaving 22 bases between them. The germline V gene encodes CDR1 KGHSH and CDR2 LQKENI. For the CDR3, the DNA is TGTGCCAGCTCCGGCCCCAGGGGCCCCTTTGGGAATGAGCAGTTCTTC. Translating gives CASSGPRGPFGNEQFF.

The table lists this clonotype with a few counts. The DNA of the CDR3 is TGTGCCAGATCGGGACAGGGGGCTGAGAATGAAAAACTGTTTTTT. Translated, it gives CARSGQGAENEKLFF. This chain joins TRBV21-1 and TRBJ1-4; TRBD1 was called by the table and not checked on the DNA. TRBV21-1 is a documented pseudogene. The CDR3 covers 15 residues.

V gene TRBV5-1 combines with J gene TRBJ2-5; 11 bases are shared with TRBD2. Germline V CDR1 and CDR2: SGHRS, YFSETQ. Germline trimming cut 0 bases from V and 5 bases from J; bases unmatched to any gene: 9. The CDR3 is made up of 17 amino acids. The CDR3 loop is CASSLVGSGRARETQYF. The CDR3, as DNA: TGCGCCAGCAGCTTGGTTGGTAGCGGGAGGGCCCGGGAGACCCAGTACTTC.

In its sample, this clonotype was seen a few times. This chain uses TRBV5-1 with TRBJ2-2; 14 nucleotides align to TRBD2. V shed 4 bases, J shed 5 bases, and the junction held 4 bases outside the gene matches. This CDR3 comprises 16 residues. The germline V gene has CDR1 SGHRS and CDR2 YFSETQ. The CDR3 spells CASSPGLAGETGELFF. The CDR3 nucleotides read TGCGCCAGCAGCCCGGGACTAGCGGGGGAAACCGGGGAGCTGTTTTTT.

This clonotype was found many times. The chain joins TRBV5-4 to TRBJ2-2; 10 bases are shared with TRBD2. Per germline, CDR1 SGHNT and CDR2 YYREEE (reference sequence). The V gene end was trimmed by 3 bases and the J gene end by 2 bases; junction bases not matched to a gene: 4. CDR3 length equals 16 residues. In DNA form, the CDR3 reads TGTGCCAGCAGCTCGGGACTAGCGTTAAACACCGGGGAGCTGTTTTTT. It specifies CASSSGLALNTGELFF.

The chain uses TRBV2 and TRBJ2-3, with D possibly being TRBD2 (6 bases). Germline-derived CDR1 and CDR2 are SNHLY and FYNNEI. CDR3 length: 15 residues. Trimming removed 6 bases from V and 0 bases from J, with 13 bases in between. The CDR3 here is CASSPTRTSTDTQYF. The CDR3 bases are TGTGCCAGCAGCCCGACTAGAACTAGCACAGATACGCAGTATTTT.

This clonotype was recorded many times. CDR3 in DNA: TGTGCCAGCAGTCCCCGGACTGGGATCAATCAGCCCCAGCATTTT. Translated, it gives CASSPRTGINQPQHF. The J gene is TRBJ1-5, the V gene TRBV28; D call uncertain. Germline CDR1 MDHEN, CDR2 SYDVKM. The CDR3 extends over 15 amino acids. The V end lost 5 bases, the J end lost 3 bases, and 14 bases lay between the germline ends.

The CDR3 region is CASSQDLMDLAAYNEQFF. For the CDR3, the DNA is TGTGCCAGCAGCCAAGATCTTATGGACCTCGCGGCCTACAATGAGCAGTTCTTC. The chain links TRBV3-1 to TRBJ2-1; D gene ambiguous. There are 18 residues in the CDR3. The germline gives CDR1 LGHDT, CDR2 YNNKEL (reference sequence). The V end was cut by 0 bases, the J end by 2 bases, with 17 bases between.

This chain uses TRBV7-2 with TRBJ1-2; D gene unclear. Germline V gene data show CDR1 as SGHTA and CDR2 as FQGNSA. Between the trimmed V and J ends, which lost 1 base and 4 bases, there was a span of 10 bases. The CDR3 totals 14 residues. The CDR3 region has the DNA TGTGCCAGCAGCTTAGACTTCAGGAGCTATGGCTACACCTTC. This sequence encodes CASSLDFRSYGYTF.

In its sample, this clonotype was seen a few times. The chain carries TRBV7-8 and TRBJ2-3, with 8 bases that match TRBD1. The V gene end was trimmed by 3 bases and the J gene end by 1 base; junction bases not matched to a gene: 3. This CDR3 has 15 residues. Germline lookup yields CDR1 SGHVS and CDR2 FQNEAQ. CDR3 coding DNA: TGTGCCAGCAGCTTTCAGACAGGGGGCACAGATACGCAGTATTTT. Protein: CASSFQTGGTDTQYF.

This clonotype was picked up a small number of times. The chain is built from TRBV5-4 and TRBJ2-5; 9 nucleotides agree with TRBD1. This CDR3 has 14 amino acids. Trimming cost V 5 bases and J 5 bases; bases outside gene matches: 7. Germline CDR1 reads SGHNT; CDR2 reads YYREEE (reference sequence). In nucleotides, the CDR3 is TGTGCCAGCAGGGAACAGGGGGCGCAGGAGACCCAGTACTTC. It encodes CASREQGAQETQYF.

This clonotype was found many times. The V call is TRBV7-9, the J call TRBJ1-1; no clear D. Trimming stripped 5 bases from V and 4 bases from J, with 8 bases between. The germline V gene has CDR1 SEHNR and CDR2 FQNEAQ (reference sequence). The length of the CDR3 is 12 residues. For the CDR3, the DNA is TGTGCCAGCAGCCAATCCGGCACTGAAGCTTTCTTT. Amino acids: CASSQSGTEAFF. Full variable domain (missing parts from reference TRBV7-9 and TRBJ1-1): DTGVSQNPRHKITKRGQNVTFRCDPISEHNRLYWYRQTLGQGPEFLTYFQNEAQLEKSRLLSDRFSAERPKGSFSTLEIQRTEQGDSAMYLCASSQSGTEAFFGQGTRLTVV.

V gene TRBV28 combines with J gene TRBJ2-1, with a tentative D call TRBD1 (6 bases). Germline V gene lookup returns CDR1 MDHEN and CDR2 SYDVKM. The CDR3 totals 16 residues. The V gene lost 5 bases and the J gene lost 9 bases, with 23 bases spanning the gap. The DNA of the CDR3 is TGTGCCAGCAGTGATGCAGGGGACCCGTCCCGGATTGAGCAGTTCTTC. The encoded protein is CASSDAGDPSRIEQFF.

By its share, this clonotype is medium-sized. V gene TRBV12-3 or TRBV12-4 combines with J gene TRBJ2-1; 10 nucleotides line up with TRBD2. This CDR3 comprises 15 residues. Trimming cost V 6 bases and J 3 bases; bases outside gene matches: 5. The CDR3 DNA sequence: TGTGCCAGCAGGCTGGCTAGCGGGAGCTACAATGAGCAGTTCTTC. Translating gives CASRLASGSYNEQFF.

Ten or more counts support this clonotype. V gene TRBV29-1 combines with J gene TRBJ1-1, with TRBD1 as a possible D gene (6 bases). The CDR3 runs 10 residues. V lost 8 bases, J lost 8 bases, and 12 bases lay in between. Germline V gene sequence: CDR1 SQVTM, CDR2 ANQGSEA. The DNA for the CDR3 is TGCAGCACCGTTGGGACAGAAGCTTTCTTT. Encoded protein: CSTVGTEAFF.

This clonotype was detected a few times. This chain connects TRBV7-6 to TRBJ1-1; 10 bases fit TRBD1. Germline CDR1 and CDR2: SGHVS and FNYEAQ. CDR3 length: 16 amino acids. J was trimmed by 4 bases and V by 1 base; bases with no gene match: 6. CDR3 sequence: CASSLGGTGVSTEAFF. The CDR3 DNA sequence: TGTGCCAGCAGCTTAGGGGGGACAGGGGTTTCCACTGAAGCTTTCTTT.

At least ten counts were recorded for this clonotype. This chain links TRBV9 with TRBJ2-7; D may correspond to TRBD1 or TRBD2 (6 bases each). CDR3 size: 15 residues. V lost 4 bases and J 4 bases, leaving 18 bases between the germline ends. The germline V gene encodes CDR1 SGDLS and CDR2 YYNGEE. The CDR3 loop reads CASSHGGLGGYEQYF. Written as DNA, the CDR3 is TGTGCCAGCAGCCATGGGGGGCTTGGTGGGTACGAGCAGTACTTC.

This clonotype was counted many times. The chain links TRBV5-1 to TRBJ2-7, with 7 bases aligning to TRBD1. The CDR3 is made up of 12 amino acids. CDR1 is SGHRS and CDR2 is YFSETQ in the germline V gene. The junction had 2 bases not matched to a gene; V was cut back by 3 bases and J by 5 bases. The CDR3 reads CASSWTGHEQYF. The CDR3 nucleotides read TGCGCCAGCAGCTGGACAGGTCACGAGCAGTACTTC.

The J gene is TRBJ2-7, the V gene TRBV18, with 7 bases that match TRBD1. Germline trimming cut 3 bases from V and 1 base from J; bases unmatched to any gene: 6. The CDR3 runs to 15 residues. The germline V gene encodes CDR1 KGHSH and CDR2 LQKENI. The CDR3 region has the DNA TGTGCCAGCTCACCTAACAGGGGTCGATCCTACGAGCAGTACTTC. It translates to CASSPNRGRSYEQYF.

The table lists this clonotype with many counts. The CDR3 spells CASSLARPSTDTQYF. CDR3 nucleotides: TGCGCCAGCAGCTTAGCCAGACCCAGCACAGATACGCAGTATTTT. The rearrangement joins TRBV5-1 to TRBJ2-3; D gene uncertain. Germline V gene lookup returns CDR1 SGHRS and CDR2 YFSETQ. The CDR3 extends over 15 amino acids. Deletions cut 2 bases from V and 0 bases from J, with 10 bases between.